This TCR beta chain was recorded in a study of blood T cell repertoires in COVID-19. On the study more broadly: Spain, Italy and the United States supplied samples that represented acute and convalescent COVID-19. PBMCs, B-cell-depleted T cells, or T cells were the source of the cDNA or gDNA that made up the material.

Trimming cost V 4 bases and J 6 bases; bases outside gene matches: 7. CDR1 is SEHNR and CDR2 is FQNEAQ in the germline V gene (reference sequence). The CDR3 is 15 amino acids. The authors' processing: Nucleated cell counts were estimated from reference gene primer amplification. Generated by immunoSEQ multiplex PCR, the TCRdb table keeps only in-frame clones and is missing some. V and J calls plus clone size are reproduced from that table; the DNA served to infer D and trimming. The sample lists 80,000 to 100,000 clones, over 70% seen once, with approximately 25% in the top ten. The source of this sequence is a man aged 70 or older with acute or convalescent COVID-19. The rearrangement links TRBV7-9 to TRBJ2-3; 10 positions match TRBD2. The specimen sequenced was peripheral blood. CDR3 protein: CASSSIAGGGDTQYF. CDR3 coding DNA: TGTGCCAGCAGCTCCATAGCGGGAGGAGGGGATACGCAGTATTTT.